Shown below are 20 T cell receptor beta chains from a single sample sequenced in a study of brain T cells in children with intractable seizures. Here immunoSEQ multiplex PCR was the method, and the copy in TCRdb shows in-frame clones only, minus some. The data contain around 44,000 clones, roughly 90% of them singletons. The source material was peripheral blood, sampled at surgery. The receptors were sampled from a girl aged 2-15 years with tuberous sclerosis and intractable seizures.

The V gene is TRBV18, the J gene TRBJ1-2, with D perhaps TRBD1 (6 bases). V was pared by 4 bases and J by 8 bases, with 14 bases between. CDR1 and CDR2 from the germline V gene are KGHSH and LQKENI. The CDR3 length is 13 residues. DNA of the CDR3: TGTGCCAGCTCACTTTACAGGGAGGAAGGCTACACCTTC. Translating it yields CASSLYREEGYTF.

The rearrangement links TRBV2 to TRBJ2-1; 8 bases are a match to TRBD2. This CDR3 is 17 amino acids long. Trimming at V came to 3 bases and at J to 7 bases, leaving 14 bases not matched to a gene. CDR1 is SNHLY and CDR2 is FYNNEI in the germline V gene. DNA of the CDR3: TGTGCCAGCAGTGAGTCGCGGGGGGTACCAAGTAGAAATGAGCAGTTCTTC. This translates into CASSESRGVPSRNEQFF. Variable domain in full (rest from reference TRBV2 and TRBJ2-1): EPEVTQTPSHQVTQMGQEVILRCVPISNHLYFYWYRQILGQKVEFLVSFYNNEISEKSEIFDDQFSVERPDGSNFTLKIRSTKLEDSAMYFCASSESRGVPSRNEQFFGPGTRLTVL.

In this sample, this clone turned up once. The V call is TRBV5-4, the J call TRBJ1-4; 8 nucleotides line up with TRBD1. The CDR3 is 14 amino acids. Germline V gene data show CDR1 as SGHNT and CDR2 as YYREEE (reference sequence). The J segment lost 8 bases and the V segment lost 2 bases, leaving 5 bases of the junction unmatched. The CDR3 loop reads CASSFGQGEEKLFF. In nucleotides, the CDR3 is TGTGCCAGCAGCTTCGGACAGGGTGAGGAAAAACTGTTTTTT.

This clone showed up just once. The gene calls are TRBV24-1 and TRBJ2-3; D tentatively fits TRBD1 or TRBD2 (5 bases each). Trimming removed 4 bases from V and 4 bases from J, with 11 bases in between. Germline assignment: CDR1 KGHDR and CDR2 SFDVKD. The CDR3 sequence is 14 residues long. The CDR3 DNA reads TGTGCCACCAGTGAATCCGGGACGTCAGATACGCAGTATTTT. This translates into CATSESGTSDTQYF.

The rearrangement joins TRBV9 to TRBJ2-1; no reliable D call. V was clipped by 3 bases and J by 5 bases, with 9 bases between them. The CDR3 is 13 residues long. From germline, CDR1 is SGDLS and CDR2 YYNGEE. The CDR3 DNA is TGTGCCAGCAGCGAACGTAGCCACAATGAGCAGTTCTTC. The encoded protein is CASSERSHNEQFF.

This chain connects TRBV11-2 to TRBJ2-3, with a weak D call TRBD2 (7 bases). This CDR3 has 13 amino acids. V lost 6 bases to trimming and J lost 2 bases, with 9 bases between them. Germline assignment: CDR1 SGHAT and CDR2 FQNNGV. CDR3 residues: CASRAGATDTQYF. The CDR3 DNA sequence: TGTGCCAGCAGGGCGGGGGCCACAGATACGCAGTATTTT.

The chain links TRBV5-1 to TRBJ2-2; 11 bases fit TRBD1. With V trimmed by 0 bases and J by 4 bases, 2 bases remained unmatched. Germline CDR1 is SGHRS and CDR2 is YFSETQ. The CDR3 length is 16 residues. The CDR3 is CASSLVGQGVTGELFF. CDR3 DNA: TGCGCCAGCAGCTTGGTGGGACAGGGGGTCACCGGGGAGCTGTTTTTT.

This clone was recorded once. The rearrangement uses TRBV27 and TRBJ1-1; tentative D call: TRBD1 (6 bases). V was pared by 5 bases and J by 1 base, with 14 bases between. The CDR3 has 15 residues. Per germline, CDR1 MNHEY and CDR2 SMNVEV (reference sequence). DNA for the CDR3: TGTGCCAGCAGTGAACACAGGGCGGAGAACACTGAAGCTTTCTTT. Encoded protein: CASSEHRAENTEAFF.

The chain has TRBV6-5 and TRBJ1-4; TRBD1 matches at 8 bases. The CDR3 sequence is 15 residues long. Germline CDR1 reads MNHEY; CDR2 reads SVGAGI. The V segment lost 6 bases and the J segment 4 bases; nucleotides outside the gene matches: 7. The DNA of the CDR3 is TGTGCCAGCAGGGCCCGACAGGGGATTAATGAAAAACTGTTTTTT. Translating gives CASRARQGINEKLFF.

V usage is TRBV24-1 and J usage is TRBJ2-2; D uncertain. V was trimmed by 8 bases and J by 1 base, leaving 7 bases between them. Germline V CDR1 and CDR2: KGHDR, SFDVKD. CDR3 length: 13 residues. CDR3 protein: CATNDLNTGELFF. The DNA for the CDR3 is TGTGCCACCAATGACCTGAACACCGGGGAGCTGTTTTTT.

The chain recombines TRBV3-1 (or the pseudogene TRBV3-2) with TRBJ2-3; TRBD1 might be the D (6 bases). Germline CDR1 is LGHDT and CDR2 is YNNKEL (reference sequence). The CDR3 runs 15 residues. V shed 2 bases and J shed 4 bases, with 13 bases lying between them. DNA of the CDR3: TGTGCCAGCAGCCAATTACAGGGTGGAGCAGATACGCAGTATTTT. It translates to CASSQLQGGADTQYF.

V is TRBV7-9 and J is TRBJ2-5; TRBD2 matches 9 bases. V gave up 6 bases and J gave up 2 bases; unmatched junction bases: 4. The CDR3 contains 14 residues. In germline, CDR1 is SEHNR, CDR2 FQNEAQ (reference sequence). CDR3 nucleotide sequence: TGTGCCAGCAGTGCGGGGGGGACACAAGAGACCCAGTACTTC. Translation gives CASSAGGTQETQYF. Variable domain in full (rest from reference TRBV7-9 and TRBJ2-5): DTGVSQNPRHKITKRGQNVTFRCDPISEHNRLYWYRQTLGQGPEFLTYFQNEAQLEKSRLLSDRFSAERPKGSFSTLEIQRTEQGDSAMYLCASSAGGTQETQYFGPGTRLLVL.

The CDR3 DNA reads as TGTGCCAGCAGCCAATTGGACAGCTATGGCTACACCTTC. This encodes CASSQLDSYGYTF. The chain carries TRBV3-1 (or the pseudogene TRBV3-2) and TRBJ1-2; a possible D gene is TRBD1 (6 bases). The ends were cut back, 2 bases at V and 4 bases at J, with 8 bases in the middle. CDR1 is LGHDT and CDR2 is YNNKEL in the germline V gene (reference sequence). The CDR3 is 13 residues long.

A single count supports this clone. CDR3 protein: CASSVPISYKFFISNQPQHF. The DNA for the CDR3 is TGTGCCAGCAGCGTACCGATTTCCTACAAGTTTTTTATAAGCAATCAGCCCCAGCATTTT. J is TRBJ1-5 and V is TRBV9; D is unclear. Per the germline V gene, CDR1 is SGDLS and CDR2 is YYNGEE. V gave up 1 base and J gave up 1 base, with 24 bases separating them. The CDR3 covers 20 residues.

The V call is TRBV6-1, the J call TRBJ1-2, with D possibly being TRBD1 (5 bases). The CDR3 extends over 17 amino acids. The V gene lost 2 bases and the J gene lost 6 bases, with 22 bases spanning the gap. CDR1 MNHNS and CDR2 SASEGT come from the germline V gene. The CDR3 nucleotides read TGTGCCAGCAGTGAACCCGGGGGGGGACGGCGGCGAGATGGCTACACCTTC. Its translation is CASSEPGGGRRRDGYTF.

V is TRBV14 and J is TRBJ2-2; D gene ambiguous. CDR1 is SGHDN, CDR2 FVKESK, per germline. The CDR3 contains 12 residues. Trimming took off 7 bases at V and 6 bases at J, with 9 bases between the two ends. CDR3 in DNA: TGTGCCAGCACTCAGGTTCCCGGGGAGCTGTTTTTT. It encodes CASTQVPGELFF.

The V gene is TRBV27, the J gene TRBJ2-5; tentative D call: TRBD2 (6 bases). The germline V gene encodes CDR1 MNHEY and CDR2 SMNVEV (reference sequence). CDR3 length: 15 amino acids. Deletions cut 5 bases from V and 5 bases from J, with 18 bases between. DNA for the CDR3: TGTGCCAGCAGTGTAAGCCGACTAGTCGCTGAGACCCAGTACTTC. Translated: CASSVSRLVAETQYF.

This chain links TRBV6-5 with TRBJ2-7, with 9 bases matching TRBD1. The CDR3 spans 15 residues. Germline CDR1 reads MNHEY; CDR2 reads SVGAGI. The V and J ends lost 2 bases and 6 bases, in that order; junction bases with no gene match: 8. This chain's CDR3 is CASSYEPGQGSEQYF. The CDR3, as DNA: TGTGCCAGCAGTTACGAACCGGGACAGGGCTCCGAGCAGTACTTC.

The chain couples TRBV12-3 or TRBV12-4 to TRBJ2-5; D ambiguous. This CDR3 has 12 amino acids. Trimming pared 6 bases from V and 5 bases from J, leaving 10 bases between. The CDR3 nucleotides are TGTGCCAGCAGCCTTACTTTCGAGACCCAGTACTTC. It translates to CASSLTFETQYF.

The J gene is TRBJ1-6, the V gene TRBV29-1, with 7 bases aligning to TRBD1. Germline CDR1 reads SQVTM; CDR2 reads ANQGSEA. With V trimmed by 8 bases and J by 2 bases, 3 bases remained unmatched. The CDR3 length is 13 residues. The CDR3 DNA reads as TGCAGCCCTGACAGGGCCTATAATTCACCCCTCCACTTT. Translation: CSPDRAYNSPLHF.